Here is one T cell receptor beta chain with its context. Its specificity is unknown. The data were taken from a study of T cell responses to AZD1222 COVID-19 vaccine. General study points: Spike-spanning, vaccine-associated CD4 TCRs were dominant at 160-218 and 743-854. Repertoires were sampled only after the peak T cell response. Clonal diversity may have been underestimated, and the donors were mostly white British, with more females than males.

Repertoires were generated with immunoSEQ multiplex PCR, while TCRdb's copy carries only in-frame clones and drops some. The sample has some 150,000 clones; 85% to 95% are singletons. The specimen comprised peripheral blood, sampled on day 0 of AZD1222 vaccination. The clonotype was recovered from an adult in good health.

This CDR3 reads CAIWTGVSYEQYF. The CDR3 bases are TGTGCCATCTGGACAGGGGTCTCCTACGAGCAGTACTTC. The J gene is TRBJ2-7, the V gene TRBV10-3, with 9 positions matching TRBD1. The CDR3 length is 13 residues. V lost 8 bases and J lost 0; bases outside the gene matches: 2. Germline values: CDR1 ENHRY, CDR2 SYGVKD.